The rows below give T cell receptor beta chains drawn from one sample of a study of T cell responses to AZD1222 COVID-19 vaccine. Repertoires were generated with immunoSEQ multiplex PCR, while TCRdb's copy carries only in-frame clones and drops some. The top ten clones hold roughly 32% of a sample with approximately 84,000 clones, 85% to 90% of them seen once. This specimen was peripheral blood, taken on day 0 of AZD1222 vaccination. The receptors shown here come from an adult in good health. The CDR3 runs from the conserved cysteine through the conserved F or W. D genes are given only for firm matches. Rows give clone size only sometimes, using once, few, many, or a class for an expanded clone.

CDR3 length,J gene,clone size,D gene,V gene,CDR3 protein,CDR3 DNA
15,TRBJ1-2,NA,TRBD1,TRBV19,CASRGVTGSGYGYTF,TGTGCCAGTAGAGGGGTGACAGGGTCCGGCTATGGCTACACCTTC
13,TRBJ1-1,NA,TRBD1,TRBV10-2,CASSETGGGEAFF,TGCGCCAGCAGTGAAACAGGGGGCGGTGAGGCTTTCTTT
15,TRBJ1-4,NA,NA,TRBV4-1,CASSQTEGGREKLFF,TGCGCCAGCAGCCAGACCGAGGGGGGGCGGGAAAAACTGTTTTTT
15,TRBJ1-5,NA,TRBD1,TRBV5-1,CASSLGTGSNQPQHF,TGCGCCAGCAGCTTGGGGACAGGGAGCAATCAGCCCCAGCATTTT
12,TRBJ2-1,NA,NA,TRBV11-1,CASSTAYNEQFF,TGTGCCAGCTCGACAGCCTACAATGAGCAGTTCTTC
14,TRBJ1-5,NA,NA,TRBV7-9,CASSPQVSNQPQHF,TGTGCCAGCAGCCCCCAGGTTAGCAATCAGCCCCAGCATTTT
16,TRBJ2-6,NA,NA,TRBV7-9,CASSLLRSDRANVLTF,TGTGCCAGCAGCCTATTGAGGTCGGACCGGGCCAACGTCCTGACTTTC
13,TRBJ1-2,NA,NA,TRBV2,CASSDRVWYGYTF,TGTGCCAGCAGTGACAGGGTTTGGTATGGCTACACCTTC
15,TRBJ1-1,NA,NA,TRBV19,CASSIAGARYTEAFF,TGTGCCAGTAGTATAGCTGGGGCACGGTACACTGAAGCTTTCTTT
16,TRBJ1-2,NA,TRBD1,TRBV27,CASSLYHQSGTGRYTF,TGTGCCAGCAGTTTATACCATCAATCCGGGACAGGGCGTTACACCTTC
14,TRBJ1-6,NA,NA,TRBV6-5,CASSRTSYNSPLHF,TGTGCCAGCAGTCGGACAAGCTATAATTCACCCCTCCACTTT
14,TRBJ2-2,NA,NA,TRBV5-1,CASYGGTVTGELFF,TGCGCCAGCTATGGAGGGACAGTCACCGGGGAGCTGTTTTTT
17,TRBJ2-7,NA,TRBD1,TRBV28,CASTQFGTETFTYEQYF,TGTGCCAGTACCCAGTTTGGGACAGAAACATTCACCTACGAGCAGTACTTC
14,TRBJ1-4,NA,NA,TRBV14,CASSHPGYGEKLFF,TGTGCCAGCAGCCATCCTGGGTATGGTGAAAAACTGTTTTTT
17,TRBJ2-1,NA,NA,TRBV3-1/TRBV3-2,CASSQDLGGGGGNEQFF,TGTGCCAGCAGCCAAGATCTTGGCGGGGGCGGTGGCAATGAGCAGTTCTTC
16,TRBJ2-5,NA,TRBD1,TRBV7-9,CASSLATMDRWETQYF,TGTGCCAGCAGCTTAGCTACGATGGACAGGTGGGAGACCCAGTACTTC
13,TRBJ1-4,NA,NA,TRBV9,CASGRNPNEKLFF,TGTGCCAGCGGGAGGAATCCTAATGAAAAACTGTTTTTT
13,TRBJ2-7,NA,NA,TRBV28,CASTPFGVGEQYF,TGTGCCAGCACTCCATTCGGGGTTGGGGAGCAGTACTTC
13,TRBJ1-1,once,NA,TRBV14,CASSQALGGEAFF,TGTGCCAGCAGCCAAGCGTTGGGGGGGGAAGCTTTCTTT
14,TRBJ1-2,NA,NA,TRBV18,CASSPEGTHYGYTF,TGTGCCAGCTCACCAGAGGGAACGCACTATGGCTACACCTTC
17,TRBJ2-2,NA,TRBD2,TRBV19,CASNKGLAGTSTGELFF,TGTGCCAGTAACAAGGGACTAGCGGGAACTAGCACCGGGGAGCTGTTTTTT
15,TRBJ2-2,NA,TRBD1,TRBV4-3,CASSTPGQGSGELFF,TGCGCCAGCAGCACGCCGGGACAGGGGTCCGGGGAGCTGTTTTTT
17,TRBJ2-3,NA,NA,TRBV19,CASSIRAGVASTDTQYF,TGTGCCAGTAGTATAAGAGCGGGCGTAGCTAGCACAGATACGCAGTATTTT
14,TRBJ2-6,NA,NA,TRBV6-5,CASRGVSGANVLTF,TGTGCCAGCAGAGGGGTTTCTGGGGCCAACGTCCTGACTTTC
15,TRBJ1-1,NA,TRBD1,TRBV30,CAWLTQGGMNTEAFF,TGTGCCTGGCTAACGCAGGGGGGGATGAACACTGAAGCTTTCTTT
13,TRBJ1-4,NA,NA,TRBV19,CASSTGGLEKLFF,TGTGCCAGTAGTACCGGAGGGTTGGAAAAACTGTTTTTT
13,TRBJ2-3,once,NA,TRBV6-4,CASSSSLGDTQYF,TGTGCCAGCAGTTCCTCTCTGGGGGATACGCAGTATTTT
16,TRBJ2-1,NA,NA,TRBV7-9,CASSLLAWGSYNEQFF,TGTGCCAGCAGCTTACTAGCCTGGGGCTCCTACAATGAGCAGTTCTTC
13,TRBJ1-5,once,NA,TRBV9,CASSGPRGQPQHF,TGTGCCAGCAGCGGCCCGAGGGGACAGCCCCAGCATTTT
14,TRBJ2-1,NA,TRBD1,TRBV3-1/TRBV3-2,CASGRGQGGNEQFF,TGTGCCTCCGGTAGAGGACAGGGGGGGAATGAGCAGTTCTTC
16,TRBJ2-6,NA,TRBD1,TRBV28,CASSSQGASGANVLTF,TGTGCCAGCAGTTCTCAGGGGGCGAGTGGGGCCAACGTCCTGACTTTC
14,TRBJ1-4,NA,NA,TRBV7-8,CASSQGRSNEKLFF,TGTGCCAGCAGCCAGGGACGTTCTAATGAAAAACTGTTTTTT
14,TRBJ2-1,NA,NA,TRBV4-3,CASSNTGGGVGQFF,TGCGCCAGCAGCAACACAGGGGGAGGGGTTGGGCAGTTCTTC
13,TRBJ1-1,NA,NA,TRBV28,CASSLGGQSEAFF,TGTGCCAGCAGTTTAGGTGGGCAATCTGAAGCTTTCTTT
14,TRBJ2-1,NA,NA,TRBV27,CASSFSAGSNEQFF,TGTGCCAGCAGTTTTTCGGCAGGGTCCAATGAGCAGTTCTTC
15,TRBJ1-2,NA,NA,TRBV5-8,CASRTVVLTNYGYTF,TGTGCCAGCAGGACAGTCGTTTTAACTAACTATGGCTACACCTTC
17,TRBJ2-3,NA,TRBD2,TRBV27,CASSLGASGGRTDTQYF,TGTGCCAGCAGTTTAGGGGCTAGCGGGGGCCGCACTGATACGCAGTATTTT
14,TRBJ2-1,NA,NA,TRBV27,CASSLVGPDNEQFF,TGTGCCAGCAGTTTGGTGGGGCCGGACAATGAGCAGTTCTTC
17,TRBJ2-1,NA,NA,TRBV18,CASSLHVSQGSYNEQFF,TGTGCCAGCTCACTCCACGTATCACAGGGATCCTACAATGAGCAGTTCTTC
13,TRBJ2-2,NA,NA,TRBV6-2/TRBV6-3,CASSPTEVGELFF,TGTGCCAGCAGCCCAACTGAGGTCGGGGAGCTGTTTTTT
16,TRBJ2-7,NA,TRBD2,TRBV19,CASSPSIAGRVYEQYF,TGTGCCAGTAGTCCCTCCATAGCGGGAAGGGTGTACGAGCAGTACTTC
15,TRBJ2-3,NA,TRBD2,TRBV6-1,CASSEVAGYTDTQYF,TGTGCCAGCAGTGAGGTAGCGGGATACACAGATACGCAGTATTTT
15,TRBJ2-3,NA,NA,TRBV6-2/TRBV6-3,CASSPLGREPDTQYF,TGTGCCAGCAGTCCCCTTGGGCGGGAACCAGATACGCAGTATTTT
15,TRBJ1-3,NA,NA,TRBV6-6,CASSYPGSKGNTIYF,TGTGCCAGCAGTTACCCAGGGTCTAAAGGAAACACCATATATTTT
11,TRBJ2-2,once,NA,TRBV19,CASSMSGELFF,TGTGCCAGTAGTATGAGCGGGGAGCTGTTTTTT
17,TRBJ2-2,NA,NA,TRBV5-4,CASSLGEDILNTGELFF,TGTGCCAGCAGTTTGGGAGAGGACATTTTGAACACCGGGGAGCTGTTTTTT
16,TRBJ2-1,NA,TRBD1,TRBV6-5,CASSYSGTVTYNEQFF,TGTGCCAGCAGTTACTCTGGGACAGTCACCTACAATGAGCAGTTCTTC
15,TRBJ2-2,NA,NA,TRBV28,CASSPGFRNTGELFF,TGTGCCAGCAGTCCTGGATTTAGGAACACCGGGGAGCTGTTTTTT
17,TRBJ2-1,NA,TRBD2,TRBV27,CASSSRTSSRSYNEQFF,TGTGCCAGCAGTTCCAGGACTAGTTCCCGCTCCTACAATGAGCAGTTCTTC
16,TRBJ2-3,NA,TRBD2,TRBV19,CASSISSAGGVDTQYF,TGTGCCAGTAGTATTTCGAGCGCGGGAGGTGTGGATACGCAGTATTTT
15,TRBJ1-2,once,TRBD1,TRBV28,CASTLTGARSYGYTF,TGTGCCAGCACCCTGACAGGGGCGCGTAGCTATGGCTACACCTTC
11,TRBJ2-5,NA,NA,TRBV27,CASSLRETQYF,TGTGCCAGCAGTTTAAGAGAGACCCAGTACTTC
13,TRBJ1-2,NA,NA,TRBV28,CASSLQPNYGYTF,TGTGCCAGCAGTTTACAGCCTAACTATGGCTACACCTTC
15,TRBJ2-3,once,NA,TRBV5-1,CASSSREADRDTQYF,TGCGCCAGCAGCTCCCGGGAAGCCGACAGAGATACGCAGTATTTT
14,TRBJ1-2,NA,NA,TRBV18,CASSHDTGIHGYTF,TGTGCCAGCTCACACGACACAGGAATCCATGGCTACACCTTC